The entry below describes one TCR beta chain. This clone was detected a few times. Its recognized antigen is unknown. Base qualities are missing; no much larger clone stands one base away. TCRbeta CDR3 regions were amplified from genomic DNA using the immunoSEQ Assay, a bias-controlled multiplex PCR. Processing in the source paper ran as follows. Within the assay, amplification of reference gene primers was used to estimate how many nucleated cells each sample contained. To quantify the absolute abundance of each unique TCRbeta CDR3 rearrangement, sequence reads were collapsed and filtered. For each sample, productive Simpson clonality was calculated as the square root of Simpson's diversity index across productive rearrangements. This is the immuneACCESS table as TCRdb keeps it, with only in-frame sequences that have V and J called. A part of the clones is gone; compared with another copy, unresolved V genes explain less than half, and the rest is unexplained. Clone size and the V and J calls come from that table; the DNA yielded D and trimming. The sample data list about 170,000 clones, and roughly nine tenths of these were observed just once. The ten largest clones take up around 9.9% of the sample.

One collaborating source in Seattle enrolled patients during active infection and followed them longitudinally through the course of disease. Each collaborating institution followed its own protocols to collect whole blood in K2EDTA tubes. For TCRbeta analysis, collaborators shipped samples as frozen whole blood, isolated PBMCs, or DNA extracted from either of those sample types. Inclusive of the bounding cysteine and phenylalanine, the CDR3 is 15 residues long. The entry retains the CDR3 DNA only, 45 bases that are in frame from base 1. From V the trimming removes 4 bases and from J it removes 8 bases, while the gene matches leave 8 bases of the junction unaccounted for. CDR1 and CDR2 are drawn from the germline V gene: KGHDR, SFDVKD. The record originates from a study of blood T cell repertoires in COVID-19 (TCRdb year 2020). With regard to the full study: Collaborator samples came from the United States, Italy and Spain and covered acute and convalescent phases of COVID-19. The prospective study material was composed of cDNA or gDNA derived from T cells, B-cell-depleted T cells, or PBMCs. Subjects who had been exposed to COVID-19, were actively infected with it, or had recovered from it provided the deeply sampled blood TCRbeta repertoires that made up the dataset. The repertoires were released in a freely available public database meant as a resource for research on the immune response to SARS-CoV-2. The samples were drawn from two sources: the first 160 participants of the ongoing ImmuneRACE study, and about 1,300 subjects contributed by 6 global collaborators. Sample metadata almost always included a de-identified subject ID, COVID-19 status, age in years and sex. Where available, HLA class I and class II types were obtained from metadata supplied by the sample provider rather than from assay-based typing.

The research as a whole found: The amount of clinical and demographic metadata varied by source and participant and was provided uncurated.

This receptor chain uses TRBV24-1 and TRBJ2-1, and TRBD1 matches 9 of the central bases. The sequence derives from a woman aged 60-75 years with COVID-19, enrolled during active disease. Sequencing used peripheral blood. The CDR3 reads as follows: CATSDPGQGLYEQFF. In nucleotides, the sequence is TGTGCCACCAGTGACCCGGGACAGGGACTCTATGAGCAGTTCTTC.